This T cell receptor beta chain was observed in a study of spatial heterogeneity in lung cancer. Study-wide context: The donors were about 72 patients with non-small cell lung cancer that was early-stage and untreated.

This clonotype was seen a few times. TCRdb reprocessed the 5' RACE reads with MiXCR, giving one entry per CDR3 protein. Among more than 25,000 distinct CDR3 sequences listed, approximately 5.4% were seen once. The V and J ends lost 0 bases and 2 bases respectively, with 12 bases between them. CDR1 MNHEY and CDR2 SVGAGI come from the germline V gene. This CDR3 region has 16 residues. Time point: blood at routine non-recurrence follow-up after resection. The sequenced material consisted of unsorted whole RNA from tumor, nontumor lung or frozen PBMC. The clonotype was recovered from a male donor with early-stage non-small cell lung cancer. The material was PBMCs, obtained at follow-up. V gene TRBV6-5 combines with J gene TRBJ2-3; tentative D call: TRBD2 (6 bases). CDR3 nucleotide sequence: TGTGCCAGCAGTTACTCGGGATGGACTACCACAGATACGCAGTATTTT. Its protein is CASSYSGWTTTDTQYF.